What follows describes a single T cell receptor (beta chain). Its specificity is unknown. Some clones are missing from TCRdb's copy, which holds only in-frame ones; the method was immunoSEQ multiplex PCR. In the table there are roughly 640,000 clones, approximately 74% of which are singletons. This sample stems from a study of shared clonotypes between healthy human individuals. Study background: Donors, aged 18 to 49, were a couple of women and a few men. Study results and caveats: Richness estimates generally favored naive over memory subsets. Against clonotypes common to all four donors, non-shared ones had lower generation probabilities.

This CDR3 has 14 amino acids. J was trimmed by 3 bases and V by 5 bases; bases with no gene match: 5. Germline V gene data show CDR1 as SEHNR and CDR2 as FQNEAQ (reference sequence). The receptor comes from a woman aged 25 to 45 in good health. This sequence joins TRBV7-9 and TRBJ2-7; TRBD1 matches at 9 bases. The material sequenced was memory CD4+ T cells sorted from blood. Subset specified: CD45RA-negative fraction. CDR3 sequence (DNA): TGTGCCAGCAGCCGGACAGGGGAGGGCTACGAGCAGTACTTC. As protein: CASSRTGEGYEQYF.